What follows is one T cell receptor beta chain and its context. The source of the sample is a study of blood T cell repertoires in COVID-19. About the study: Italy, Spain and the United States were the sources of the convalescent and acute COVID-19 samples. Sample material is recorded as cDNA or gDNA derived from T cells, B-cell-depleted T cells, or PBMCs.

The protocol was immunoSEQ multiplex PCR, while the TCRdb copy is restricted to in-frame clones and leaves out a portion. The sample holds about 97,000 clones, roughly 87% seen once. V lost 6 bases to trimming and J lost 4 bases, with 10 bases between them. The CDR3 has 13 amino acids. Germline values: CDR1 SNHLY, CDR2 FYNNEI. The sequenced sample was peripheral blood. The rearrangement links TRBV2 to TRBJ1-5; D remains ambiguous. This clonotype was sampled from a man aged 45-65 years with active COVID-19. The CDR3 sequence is CASRETSNQPQHF. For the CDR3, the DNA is TGTGCCAGCAGAGAGACTTCAAATCAGCCCCAGCATTTT.